A single TCR beta chain is shown here with its context. The antigen remains undetermined. With a much larger clone just one base away, this may be a read error. The data were obtained in a study of breast tumors, draining lymph nodes, adjacent tissues. Broader study findings: Data only fit, rather than demonstrated, lymph node origin of most tumor T cells. Tumor and nontumor repertoires were significantly more similar in luminal-like than in basal-like breast cancer. Findings are consistent with lymph node origin and intratumoral expansion of most tumor T cells.

Axillary draining lymph nodes of breast cancer patients supplied the node samples. TCRdb used MiXCR to reprocess the multiplex PCR reads, holding one entry per CDR3 protein. The table records roughly 80,000 distinct CDR3 sequences, about 21% of them present only once. After removal of 5 bases from V and 3 bases from J, the junction contained 7 bases not matched to a gene. This CDR3 has 15 residues. Germline CDR1 SGHTA, CDR2 FQGNSA. This TCR was recovered from a female donor with breast cancer. Some clones in this sample may be carry-over from other donors' samples. Source material: axillary lymph node tissue. The J gene is TRBJ2-7, the V gene TRBV7-2; 10 bases are shared with TRBD1. CDR3 nucleotide sequence: TGTGCCAGCAGCCGACGGACAGGGGGGAGCTACGAGCAGTACTTC. Translating gives CASSRRTGGSYEQYF.